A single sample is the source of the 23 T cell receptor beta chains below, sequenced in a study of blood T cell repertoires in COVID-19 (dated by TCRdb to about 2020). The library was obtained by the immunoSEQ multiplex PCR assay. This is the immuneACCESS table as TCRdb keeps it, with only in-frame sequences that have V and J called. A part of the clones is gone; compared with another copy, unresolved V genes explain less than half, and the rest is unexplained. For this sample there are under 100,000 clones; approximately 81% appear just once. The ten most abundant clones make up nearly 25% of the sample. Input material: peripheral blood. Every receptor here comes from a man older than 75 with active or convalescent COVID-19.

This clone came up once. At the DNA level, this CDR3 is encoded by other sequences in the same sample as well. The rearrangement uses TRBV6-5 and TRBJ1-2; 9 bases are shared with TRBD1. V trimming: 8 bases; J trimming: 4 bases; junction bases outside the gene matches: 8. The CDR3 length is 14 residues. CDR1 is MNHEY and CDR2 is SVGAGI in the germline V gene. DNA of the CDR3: TGTGCCAGCCGACGGGGGACAGGGACCTATGGCTACACCTTC. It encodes CASRRGTGTYGYTF.

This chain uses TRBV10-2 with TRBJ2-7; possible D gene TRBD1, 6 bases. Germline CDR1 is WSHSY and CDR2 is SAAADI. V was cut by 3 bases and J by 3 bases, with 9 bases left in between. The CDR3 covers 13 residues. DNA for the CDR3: TGCGCCAGCAGTGACGACAGGAGCTACGAGCAGTACTTC. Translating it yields CASSDDRSYEQYF.

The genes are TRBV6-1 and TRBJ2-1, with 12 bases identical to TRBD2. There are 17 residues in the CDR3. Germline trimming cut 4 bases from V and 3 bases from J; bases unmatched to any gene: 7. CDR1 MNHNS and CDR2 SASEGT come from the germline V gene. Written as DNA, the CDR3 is TGTGCCAGCAGTGTTCTAGCGGGGGGGCCTGACTACAATGAGCAGTTCTTC. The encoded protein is CASSVLAGGPDYNEQFF.

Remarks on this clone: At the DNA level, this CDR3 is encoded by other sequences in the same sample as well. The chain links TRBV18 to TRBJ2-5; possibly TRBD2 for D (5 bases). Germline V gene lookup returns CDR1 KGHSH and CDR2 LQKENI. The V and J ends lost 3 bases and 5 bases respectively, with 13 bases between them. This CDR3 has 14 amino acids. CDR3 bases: TGTGCCAGCTCACCCCCCGGGGTGAGGGAGACCCAGTACTTC. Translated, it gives CASSPPGVRETQYF.

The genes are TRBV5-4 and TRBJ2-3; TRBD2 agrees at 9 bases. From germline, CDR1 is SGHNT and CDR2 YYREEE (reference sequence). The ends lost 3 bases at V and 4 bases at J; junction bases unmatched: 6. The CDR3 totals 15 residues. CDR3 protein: CASSSSGGLADTQYF. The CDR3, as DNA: TGTGCCAGCAGCTCAAGCGGGGGGTTGGCAGATACGCAGTATTTT.

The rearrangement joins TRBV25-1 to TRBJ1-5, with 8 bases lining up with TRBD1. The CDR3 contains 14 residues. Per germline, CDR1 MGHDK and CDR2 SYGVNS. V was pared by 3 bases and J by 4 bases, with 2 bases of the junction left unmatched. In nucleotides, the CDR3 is TGTGCCAGCAGTGACAGGGGGCTGAATCAGCCCCAGCATTTT. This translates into CASSDRGLNQPQHF.

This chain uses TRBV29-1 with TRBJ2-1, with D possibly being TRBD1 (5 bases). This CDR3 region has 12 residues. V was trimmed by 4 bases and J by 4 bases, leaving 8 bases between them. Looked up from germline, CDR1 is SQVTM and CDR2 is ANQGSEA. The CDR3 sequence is CSVGKGYNEQFF. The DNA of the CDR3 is TGCAGCGTTGGGAAGGGGTACAATGAGCAGTTCTTC.

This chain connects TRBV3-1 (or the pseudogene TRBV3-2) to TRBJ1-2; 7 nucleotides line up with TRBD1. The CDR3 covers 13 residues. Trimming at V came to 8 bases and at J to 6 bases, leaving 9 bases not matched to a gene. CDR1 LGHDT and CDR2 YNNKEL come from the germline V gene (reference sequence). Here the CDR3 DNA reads TGTGCCAGCCGCGCCGACAGGGCGAATGGCTACACCTTC. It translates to CASRADRANGYTF.

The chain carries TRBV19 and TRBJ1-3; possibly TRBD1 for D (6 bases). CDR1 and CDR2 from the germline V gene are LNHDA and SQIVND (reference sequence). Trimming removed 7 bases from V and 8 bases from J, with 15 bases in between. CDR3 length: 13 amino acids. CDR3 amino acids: CASKKQGTDTIYF. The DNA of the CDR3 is TGTGCCAGTAAAAAACAGGGTACGGACACCATATATTTT. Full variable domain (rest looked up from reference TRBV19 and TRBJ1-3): DGGITQSPKYLFRKEGQNVTLSCEQNLNHDAMYWYRQDPGQGLRLIYYSQIVNDFQKGDIAEGYSVSREKKESFPLTVTSAQKNPTAFYLCASKKQGTDTIYFGEGSWLTVV.

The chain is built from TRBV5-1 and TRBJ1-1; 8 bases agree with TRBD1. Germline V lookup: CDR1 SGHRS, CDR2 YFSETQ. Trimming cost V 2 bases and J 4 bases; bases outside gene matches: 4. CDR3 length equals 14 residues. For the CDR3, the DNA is TGCGCCAGCAGCTTCAGGACAGGGCGCACTGAAGCTTTCTTT. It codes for CASSFRTGRTEAFF.

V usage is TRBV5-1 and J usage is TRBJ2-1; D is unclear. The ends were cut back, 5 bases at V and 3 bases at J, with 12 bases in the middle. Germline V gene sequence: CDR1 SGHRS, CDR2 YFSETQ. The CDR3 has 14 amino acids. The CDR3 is CASSFGRLYNEQFF. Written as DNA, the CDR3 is TGCGCCAGCAGTTTTGGGCGTCTCTACAATGAGCAGTTCTTC.

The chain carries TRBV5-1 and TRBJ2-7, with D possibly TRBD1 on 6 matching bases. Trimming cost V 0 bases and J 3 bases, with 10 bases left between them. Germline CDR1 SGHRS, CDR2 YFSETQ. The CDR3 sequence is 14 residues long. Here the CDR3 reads CASSLVGHNYEQYF. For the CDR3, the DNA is TGCGCCAGCAGCTTGGTGGGACACAACTACGAGCAGTACTTC.

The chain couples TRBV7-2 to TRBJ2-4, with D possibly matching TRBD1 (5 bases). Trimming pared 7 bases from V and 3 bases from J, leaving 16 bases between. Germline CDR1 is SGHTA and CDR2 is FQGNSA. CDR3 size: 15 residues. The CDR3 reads CASTPGGAGKNIQYF. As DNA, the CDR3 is TGTGCCAGCACCCCCGGTGGGGCAGGCAAAAACATTCAGTACTTC.

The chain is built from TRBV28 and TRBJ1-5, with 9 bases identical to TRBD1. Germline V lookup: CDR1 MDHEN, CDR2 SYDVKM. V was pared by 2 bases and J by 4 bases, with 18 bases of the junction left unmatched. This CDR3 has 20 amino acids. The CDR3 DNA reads TGTGCCAGCAGTTTAGGGACAGGGCGGGGGTCCCGGAGGATAAATCAGCCCCAGCATTTT. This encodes CASSLGTGRGSRRINQPQHF.

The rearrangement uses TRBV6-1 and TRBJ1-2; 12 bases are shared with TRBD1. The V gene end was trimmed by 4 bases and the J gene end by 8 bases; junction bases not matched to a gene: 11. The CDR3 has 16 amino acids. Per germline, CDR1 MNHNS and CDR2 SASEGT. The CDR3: CASSVVMGQGAGGYTF. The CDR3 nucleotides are TGTGCCAGCAGTGTTGTTATGGGACAGGGGGCAGGAGGCTACACCTTC.

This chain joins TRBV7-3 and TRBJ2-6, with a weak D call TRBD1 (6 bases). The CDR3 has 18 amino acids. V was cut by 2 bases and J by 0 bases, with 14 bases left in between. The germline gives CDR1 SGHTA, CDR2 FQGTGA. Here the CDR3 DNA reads TGTGCCAGCAGCTTATCGTCGGACAGCCACTCTGGGGCCAACGTCCTGACTTTC. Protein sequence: CASSLSSDSHSGANVLTF.

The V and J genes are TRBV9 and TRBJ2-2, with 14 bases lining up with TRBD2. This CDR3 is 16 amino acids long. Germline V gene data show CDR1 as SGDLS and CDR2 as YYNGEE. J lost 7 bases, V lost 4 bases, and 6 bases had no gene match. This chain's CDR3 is CASSPRGLAGDGELFF. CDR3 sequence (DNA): TGTGCCAGCAGCCCCCGGGGACTAGCGGGGGACGGGGAGCTGTTTTTT.

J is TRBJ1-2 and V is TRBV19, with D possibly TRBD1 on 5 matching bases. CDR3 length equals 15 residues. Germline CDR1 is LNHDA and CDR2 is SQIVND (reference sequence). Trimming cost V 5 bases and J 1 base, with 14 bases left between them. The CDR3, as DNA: TGTGCCAGTAGTGGAGGGACGGATTTTAACTATGGCTACACCTTC. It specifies CASSGGTDFNYGYTF.

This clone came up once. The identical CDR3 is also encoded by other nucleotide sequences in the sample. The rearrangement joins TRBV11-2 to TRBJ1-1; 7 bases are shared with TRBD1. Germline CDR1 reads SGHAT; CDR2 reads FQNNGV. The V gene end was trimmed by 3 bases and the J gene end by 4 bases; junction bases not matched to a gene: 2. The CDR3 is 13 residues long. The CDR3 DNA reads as TGTGCCAGCAGCTTCCAGGGGGGCACTGAAGCTTTCTTT. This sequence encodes CASSFQGGTEAFF.

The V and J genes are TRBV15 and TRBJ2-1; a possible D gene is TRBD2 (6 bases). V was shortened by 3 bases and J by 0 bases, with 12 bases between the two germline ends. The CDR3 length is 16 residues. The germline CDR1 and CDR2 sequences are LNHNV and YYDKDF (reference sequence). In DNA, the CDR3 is TGTGCCACCAGCAGCACTAGCCCGAGCTCCTACAATGAGCAGTTCTTC. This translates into CATSSTSPSSYNEQFF.

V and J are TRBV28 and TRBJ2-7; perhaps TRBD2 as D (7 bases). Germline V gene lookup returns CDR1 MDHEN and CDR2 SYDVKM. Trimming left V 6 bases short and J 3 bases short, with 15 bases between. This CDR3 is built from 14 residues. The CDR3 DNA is TGTGCCAGCAGCGCGACAGGCGGGAGCTACGAGCAGTACTTC. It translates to CASSATGGSYEQYF.

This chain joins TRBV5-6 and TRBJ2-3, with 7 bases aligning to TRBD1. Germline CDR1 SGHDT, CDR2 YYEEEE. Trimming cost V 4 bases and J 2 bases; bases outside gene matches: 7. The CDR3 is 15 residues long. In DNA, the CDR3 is TGTGCCAGCAGCCAGGACAGGTGGGTCACAGATACGCAGTATTTT. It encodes CASSQDRWVTDTQYF.

The CDR3 DNA reads TGTGCCAGCACCGGCAGGGAAGGCACCGGGGAGCTGTTTTTT. Amino acid sequence: CASTGREGTGELFF. This chain uses TRBV2 with TRBJ2-2, with D tentatively TRBD1 (5 bases). Trimming pared 7 bases from V and 4 bases from J, leaving 13 bases between. CDR3 length: 14 residues. CDR1 is SNHLY and CDR2 is FYNNEI in the germline V gene. Looking up the rest from reference TRBV2 and TRBJ2-2 gives the full variable domain: EPEVTQTPSHQVTQMGQEVILRCVPISNHLYFYWYRQILGQKVEFLVSFYNNEISEKSEIFDDQFSVERPDGSNFTLKIRSTKLEDSAMYFCASTGREGTGELFFGEGSRLTVL.